This T cell receptor (beta chain) was recovered during a study of cytomegalovirus exposure and HLA in healthy donors. Amplification used 60 Vbeta primers and 13 Jbeta primers. Only in-frame clones appear in the TCRdb table, and some are missing; sequencing was by immunoSEQ multiplex PCR. The data contain around 130,000 clones, around 77% of them seen just once; the ten biggest clones take up approximately 1.2%. Concerning this clone: No antigen is known for it.

Regarding the study as a whole: A few CMV-associated chains were confirmed in vitro to be specific for CMV antigens. At a 0.05 false discovery rate, a later analysis found 16,951 TCR beta sequences to be associated with HLA alleles. Exclusion applied to some V segments, including TRBV6-2 and TRBV6-3, as they were indistinguishable.

J gave up 2 bases and V 4 bases, and 12 bases lay outside the gene matches. This CDR3 is 17 amino acids long. Germline V CDR1 and CDR2: SGHRS, YFSETQ. The sample was PBMCs. The TCR comes from a man aged 45-60 years in good health and CMV-seronegative. The V gene is TRBV5-1, the J gene TRBJ2-3, with TRBD2 matching over 8 bases. CDR3 nucleotides: TGCGCCAGCAGCCCAGGCGGGAGGACAGATAACACAGATACGCAGTATTTT. It translates to CASSPGGRTDNTDTQYF.